The 22 T cell receptor beta chains in this list originate from one sample, sequenced in a study of blood T cell repertoires in COVID-19. Libraries were prepared by immunoSEQ multiplex PCR; TCRdb keeps only in-frame clonotypes and omits some of them. Here the sample spans approximately 230,000 clones, about nine tenths being singletons. Specimen: PBMCs or T cells enriched from blood (not recorded which). Receptors were obtained from a man aged 18 to 30 who had recovered from COVID-19.

This clone appeared a single time. The V call is TRBV6-5, the J call TRBJ1-1, with D maybe TRBD1 (5 bases). V lost 6 bases to trimming and J lost 4 bases, with 15 bases between them. Germline V gene sequence: CDR1 MNHEY, CDR2 SVGAGI. The CDR3 has 14 residues. The CDR3 region is CASSPTRGTTEAFF. DNA of the CDR3: TGTGCCAGCAGCCCAACTCGCGGGACCACTGAAGCTTTCTTT.

The chain uses TRBV19 and TRBJ2-5; TRBD1 matches 10 bases. The CDR3 extends over 15 amino acids. Per germline, CDR1 LNHDA and CDR2 SQIVND (reference sequence). The J segment lost 3 bases and the V segment lost 5 bases, leaving 6 bases of the junction unmatched. The CDR3 is CASSSGTGVEETQYF. Here the CDR3 DNA reads TGTGCCAGTAGTTCCGGGACAGGGGTCGAAGAGACCCAGTACTTC.

This clone was seen more than once but under ten times. Distinct nucleotide sequences in the sample also encode this CDR3. The V gene is TRBV19, the J gene TRBJ2-1; D is uncertain. Deletions cut 5 bases from V and 0 bases from J, with 8 bases between. Germline CDR1 and CDR2: LNHDA and SQIVND (reference sequence). This CDR3 contains 14 residues. CDR3 nucleotide sequence: TGTGCCAGTAGTTCCAGAAGCTCCTACAATGAGCAGTTCTTC. Translating gives CASSSRSSYNEQFF.

The CDR3 DNA reads as TGTGCCAGCAGCTTCAGCGAGAGCTCTGGAAACACCATATATTTT. Translated: CASSFSESSGNTIYF. V and J are TRBV7-9 and TRBJ1-3, with no clear D. The CDR3 length is 15 residues. Germline CDR1 SEHNR, CDR2 FQNEAQ (reference sequence). Trimming removed 3 bases from V and 0 bases from J, with 9 bases in between.

This chain joins TRBV27 and TRBJ2-1, with D uncertain. Germline V gene lookup returns CDR1 MNHEY and CDR2 SMNVEV (reference sequence). The CDR3 consists of 16 residues. V was cut by 3 bases and J by 2 bases, with 14 bases left in between. The CDR3 DNA reads TGTGCCAGCAGTTTTTATCGTCCCTTAGCCTACAATGAGCAGTTCTTC. Its protein product is CASSFYRPLAYNEQFF.

This CDR3 reads CASRGQGVVTEAFF. The CDR3 nucleotides are TGTGCCAGCAGGGGACAGGGGGTAGTCACTGAAGCTTTCTTT. The chain is built from TRBV6-5 and TRBJ1-1; 11 nucleotides match TRBD1. Losses at the gene ends were 6 bases for V and 4 bases for J; bases not matched to a gene: 4. The CDR3 consists of 14 residues. Looked up from germline, CDR1 is MNHEY and CDR2 is SVGAGI.

V gene TRBV2 combines with J gene TRBJ2-1, with 12 bases that match TRBD2. With 8 bases clipped from V and 1 base from J, the junction kept 9 bases outside the gene matches. CDR3 length: 17 residues. CDR1 and CDR2 from the germline V gene are SNHLY and FYNNEI. CDR3 loop: CASGLAGPYTSYNEQFF. The CDR3 nucleotides are TGTGCCAGCGGACTAGCGGGACCTTATACATCCTACAATGAGCAGTTCTTC.

CDR3: CASSLPSENTGELFF. For the CDR3, the DNA is TGTGCCAGCAGCTTGCCTAGCGAGAACACCGGGGAGCTGTTTTTT. The chain has TRBV5-6 and TRBJ2-2; a weak D match, TRBD2 (6 bases). The germline V gene has CDR1 SGHDT and CDR2 YYEEEE. Trimming removed 1 base at V and 1 base at J, with 8 bases between. The CDR3 contains 15 residues.

The chain recombines TRBV5-5 with TRBJ1-5; D unclear. The CDR3 runs to 13 residues. The germline CDR1 and CDR2 sequences are SGHKS and YYEKEE (reference sequence). V lost 4 bases, J lost 6 bases, and 11 bases lay in between. The CDR3 here is CASSPDTVQPQHF. Written as DNA, the CDR3 is TGTGCCAGCAGCCCCGACACGGTTCAGCCCCAGCATTTT.

The chain joins TRBV3-1 (or the pseudogene TRBV3-2) to TRBJ1-2; TRBD1 matches at 12 bases. Germline CDR1 and CDR2: LGHDT and YNNKEL (reference sequence). The CDR3 contains 14 residues. Losses at the gene ends were 0 bases for V and 10 bases for J; bases not matched to a gene: 3. CDR3 bases: TGTGCCAGCAGCCAAGAGGGGACAGGGGGCTACTACACCTTC. Amino acids: CASSQEGTGGYYTF.

This chain links TRBV13 with TRBJ1-2; D unclear. V lost 0 bases and J lost 3, with 8 bases in between. Germline V gives CDR1 PRHDT, CDR2 FYEKMQ (reference sequence). The CDR3 runs 14 residues. In DNA form, the CDR3 reads TGTGCCAGCAGCTTAGGTACGGACTACTATGGCTACACCTTC. This gives the protein CASSLGTDYYGYTF.

The chain joins TRBV12-3 or TRBV12-4 to TRBJ1-2, with D unresolved. CDR3 size: 12 residues. The ends were cut back, 2 bases at V and 4 bases at J, with 5 bases in the middle. The CDR3 loop is CASSLSLYGYTF. In nucleotides, the CDR3 is TGTGCCAGCAGTTTATCTCTCTATGGCTACACCTTC.

The V call is TRBV6-5, the J call TRBJ2-7; D might be TRBD2 (6 bases). The CDR3 has 15 residues. CDR1 is MNHEY, CDR2 SVGAGI, per germline. The V end was cut by 7 bases, the J end by 3 bases, with 19 bases between. This CDR3 reads CASISGDANHYEQYF. The CDR3 bases are TGTGCCAGCATCTCGGGGGACGCTAACCACTACGAGCAGTACTTC.

V is TRBV7-8 and J is TRBJ2-2; TRBD1 is a possible D gene (6 bases). Trimming removed 3 bases at V and 5 bases at J, with 16 bases between. The CDR3 extends over 16 amino acids. Germline CDR1 is SGHVS and CDR2 is FQNEAQ. The CDR3 region is CASSFLGALETGELFF. The CDR3 DNA is TGTGCCAGCAGCTTCTTGGGGGCGTTGGAGACCGGGGAGCTGTTTTTT.

The chain recombines TRBV30 with TRBJ2-3; no definite D call. The CDR3 is 13 residues long. Germline V CDR1 and CDR2: GTSNPN, SVGIG (reference sequence). Trimming stripped 2 bases from V and 3 bases from J, with 9 bases between. CDR3 amino acids: CAWSPLLTDTQYF. DNA of the CDR3: TGTGCCTGGAGTCCCCTATTGACAGATACGCAGTATTTT.

This rearrangement joins TRBV2 to TRBJ2-1; TRBD2 matches 13 bases. Losses at the gene ends were 0 bases for V and 4 bases for J; bases not matched to a gene: 3. The germline V gene has CDR1 SNHLY and CDR2 FYNNEI. The CDR3 is 17 amino acids. The CDR3 DNA is TGTGCCAGCAGTGAAGCTGGGACTAGCGGGAAGTACAATGAGCAGTTCTTC. This encodes CASSEAGTSGKYNEQFF.

The chain combines TRBV19 with TRBJ1-1, with no clear D. The germline V gene encodes CDR1 LNHDA and CDR2 SQIVND (reference sequence). The length of the CDR3 is 11 residues. V lost 4 bases and J lost 8, with 8 bases in between. In nucleotides, the CDR3 is TGTGCCAGTAGTACAGGAATGGAAGCTTTCTTT. It specifies CASSTGMEAFF.

This clone was recorded once. This chain uses TRBV20-1 with TRBJ2-1; 8 bases are a match to TRBD1. Germline assignment: CDR1 DFQATT and CDR2 SNEGSKA (reference sequence). CDR3 length: 15 residues. The ends lost 3 bases at V and 8 bases at J; junction bases unmatched: 12. CDR3 DNA: TGCAGTGCTAGTTTGGCCCGAGACAGGGGCCATGAGCAGTTCTTC. It yields the protein CSASLARDRGHEQFF.

V usage is TRBV24-1 and J usage is TRBJ2-1, with 9 bases matching TRBD2. With V trimmed by 0 bases and J by 6 bases, 5 bases remained unmatched. In germline, CDR1 is KGHDR, CDR2 SFDVKD. CDR3 length: 16 amino acids. CDR3 sequence reads: CATSDLTGTSFNEQFF. The CDR3 coding sequence is TGTGCCACCAGTGATTTGACCGGGACTAGCTTCAATGAGCAGTTCTTC.

The chain uses TRBV5-8 and TRBJ1-2; D remains unclear. V was pared by 0 bases and J by 2 bases, with 5 bases between. In germline, CDR1 is SGHTS, CDR2 YDEGEE. CDR3 length: 13 amino acids. The CDR3 DNA reads TGTGCCAGCAGCTTGGCCCGGAACTATGGCTACACCTTC. It codes for CASSLARNYGYTF.

The V gene is TRBV5-4, the J gene TRBJ2-7; D might be TRBD1 (5 bases). The V end lost 4 bases, the J end lost 3 bases, and 17 bases lay between the germline ends. Germline CDR1 SGHNT, CDR2 YYREEE (reference sequence). The CDR3 spans 15 residues. DNA of the CDR3: TGTGCCAGCAGCCCGCCTGGCAGGGCGGACTACGAGCAGTACTTC. Protein sequence: CASSPPGRADYEQYF.

The chain recombines TRBV27 with TRBJ1-3; maybe TRBD1 (5 bases). This CDR3 has 18 amino acids. V shed 1 base and J shed 8 bases, with 24 bases lying between them. Germline lookup yields CDR1 MNHEY and CDR2 SMNVEV (reference sequence). The CDR3 sequence is CASSLYFPGPPAGDTIYF. The CDR3 DNA reads TGTGCCAGCAGTTTATATTTCCCAGGACCTCCCGCGGGGGACACCATATATTTT.